These T cell receptor beta chains were read from a single sample in a study of OX40 agonist ivuxolimab in advanced cancers. The data were produced by immunoSEQ multiplex PCR, yet TCRdb's version contains in-frame clones alone and is incomplete. The sample records over 95,000 clones, approximately 80% being singletons. The sample in question was CD4+ or CD8+ T cells sorted from blood, obtained in a trial of the OX40 agonist ivuxolimab. All receptors derive from an adult with an advanced solid tumor such as melanoma, head and neck, liver or kidney cancer. Each CDR3 is given with its conserved first and last residue. The D gene is left open where the match is weak. Only part of the rows carry a size: once, few, many, or a class if the clone is expanded.

v_call,clone_size,j_call,d_call,cdr3_nt,cdr3_aa
TRBV5-1,-,TRBJ1-1,TRBD1,TGCGCCAGCAGCTTGCCGGGACAGGGTATGAACACTGAAGCTTTCTTT,CASSLPGQGMNTEAFF
TRBV27,-,TRBJ1-1,-,TGTGCCAGCAGTTTGGTTGGGAACACTGAAGCTTTCTTT,CASSLVGNTEAFF
TRBV10-2,-,TRBJ1-3,TRBD1,TGCGCCAGCAGCTTACAGGGGGACTCTGGAAACACCATATATTTT,CASSLQGDSGNTIYF
TRBV4-3,-,TRBJ2-7,-,TGCGCCAGCAGCCAAGAAAGGGACTTCTCCTACGAGCAGTACTTC,CASSQERDFSYEQYF
TRBV28,-,TRBJ1-1,TRBD1,TGTGCCAGCATCCGGACAGGGACCACTGAAGCTTTCTTT,CASIRTGTTEAFF
TRBV5-1,few,TRBJ1-3,-,TGCGCCAGCAGCTTGTCCGGGGAACTCTCTGGAAACACCATATATTTT,CASSLSGELSGNTIYF
TRBV4-2,once,TRBJ1-2,TRBD1,TGTGCCAGCAGCCAGGAAAATACCCGGGACAGGGGCTATGGCTACACCTTC,CASSQENTRDRGYGYTF
TRBV7-2,few,TRBJ1-4,-,TGTGCCAGCAGCTCGGACCGGCGAAAACTGTTTTTT,CASSSDRRKLFF
TRBV5-1,once,TRBJ2-5,TRBD1,TGCGCCAGCAGCTGGACAGGACAGGTACAAGAGACCCAGTACTTC,CASSWTGQVQETQYF
TRBV15,once,TRBJ2-3,-,TGTGCCACCAGCCGGGGCAGCCCTTCTAGCACAGATACGCAGTATTTT,CATSRGSPSSTDTQYF
TRBV7-2,-,TRBJ2-7,-,TGTGCCAGCAGCCCCCACTCCTACGAGCAGTACTTC,CASSPHSYEQYF
TRBV4-2,-,TRBJ1-3,-,TGTGCCAGCAGCCAAGGCCAGGGAAGGCGGCCCCTCCGGGTAGGAAACACCATATATTTT,CASSQGQGRRPLRVGNTIYF
TRBV6-6,few,TRBJ1-5,-,TGTGCCAGCAGCCTCCCACGGGGGGCTAATCAGCCCCAGCATTTT,CASSLPRGANQPQHF
TRBV6-8,once,TRBJ1-4,-,TGTGCCCCAAAGTGGCCTCTGGCTAATGAAAAACTGTTTTTT,CAPKWPLANEKLFF
TRBV7-9,-,TRBJ2-1,-,TGTGCCAGCAGCCCCTTTTCCCCCTCCTACAATGAGCAGTTCTTC,CASSPFSPSYNEQFF
TRBV4-1,-,TRBJ2-2,-,TGCGCCAGCAGCCAATGGGGGGTGGGGAACACCGGGGAGCTGTTTTTT,CASSQWGVGNTGELFF
TRBV4-1,-,TRBJ1-5,-,TGCGCCAGCAGTGCCGGGATCGTGGATGCTCAGCCCCAGCATTTT,CASSAGIVDAQPQHF
TRBV6-5,-,TRBJ2-5,TRBD1,TGTGCCAGCAGGAAGGGACAGGGGAACTCAAAGACCCAGTACTTC,CASRKGQGNSKTQYF
TRBV7-2,once,TRBJ1-4,TRBD1,TGTGCCAGCAGCTTAGTTCCAGGGGGCGTGGAAAAACTGTTTTTT,CASSLVPGGVEKLFF
TRBV7-9,once,TRBJ2-3,TRBD1,TGTGCCAGCAGCTGGGGACAGGGCACAGATACGCAGTATTTT,CASSWGQGTDTQYF
TRBV4-1,once,TRBJ2-2,TRBD2,TGCGCCAGCAGCCTTGGGTCCGGACTAGGTGTAACTACGAACACCGGGGAGCTGTTTTTT,CASSLGSGLGVTTNTGELFF
TRBV28,-,TRBJ2-7,-,TGTGCCAGCAGTTTACAGGGGCCGTACGAGCAGTACTTC,CASSLQGPYEQYF
TRBV29-1,-,TRBJ2-7,-,TGCAGCGTTCGGACAGATCGCTACGAGCAGTACTTC,CSVRTDRYEQYF
TRBV4-2,-,TRBJ1-2,-,TGTGCCAGCAGCCATAAGGGGAGGTACTATGGCTACACCTTC,CASSHKGRYYGYTF
TRBV4-2,-,TRBJ2-1,TRBD2,TGTGCCAGCGCCCTAGCGGGGGGCTTACACAATGAGCAGTTCTTC,CASALAGGLHNEQFF
TRBV7-2,-,TRBJ1-1,-,TGTGCCAGCAGCTTCAGTAAAGGTAGAGAAGCTTTCTTT,CASSFSKGREAFF
TRBV11-2,-,TRBJ1-5,-,TGTGCCAGCAGCCTAGAGGGTGCGGGACTAGGGCCCCAGCATTTT,CASSLEGAGLGPQHF
TRBV28,few,TRBJ1-2,-,TGTGCCAGCAGTTTTTACAAGGGTGGCTACACCTTC,CASSFYKGGYTF
TRBV6-4,-,TRBJ2-6,-,TGTGCCAGCAGCGCTGGTCTATCTGGGGCCAACGTCCTGACTTTC,CASSAGLSGANVLTF
TRBV28,-,TRBJ1-1,TRBD1,TGTGCCAGCAGGGGGCCGGGACAGGGATCAGCTTTCTTT,CASRGPGQGSAFF
TRBV27,-,TRBJ2-7,-,TGTGCCAGCATGTTCGTGAGGGGTGAGCAGTACTTC,CASMFVRGEQYF
TRBV4-3,-,TRBJ2-2,-,TGCGCCAGCAGCGAGGGGCTATACACCGGGGAGCTGTTTTTT,CASSEGLYTGELFF
TRBV6-1,-,TRBJ2-3,-,TGTGCCAGTACCGGGGTGGGCCATAGGACAGATACGCAGTATTTT,CASTGVGHRTDTQYF
TRBV19,-,TRBJ2-1,-,TGTGCCAGTAGCGTGCGAAACCGTTACAATGAGCAGTTCTTC,CASSVRNRYNEQFF
TRBV7-2,few,TRBJ1-5,-,TGTGCCAGCAGCTCGCAGGACTCTAACAATCAGCCCCAGCATTTT,CASSSQDSNNQPQHF
TRBV7-9,-,TRBJ2-2,TRBD2,TGTGCCAGCAGCTTCAGGACTAGCGGGGTATCCGGGGAGCTGTTTTTT,CASSFRTSGVSGELFF
TRBV10-3,-,TRBJ2-7,-,TGTGCCATCAGTGGAAAGGGCTACGAGCAGTACTTC,CAISGKGYEQYF
TRBV6-5,-,TRBJ1-4,-,TGTGCCAGCAGTTGGGGACGGAATGAAAAACTGTTTTTT,CASSWGRNEKLFF
TRBV19,-,TRBJ2-3,-,TGTGCCAGTAGTAACTACGGCACAGATACGCAGTATTTT,CASSNYGTDTQYF
TRBV13,-,TRBJ2-7,-,TGTGCCAGCAGCCGACACAAGGGAGAGCAGTACTTC,CASSRHKGEQYF
TRBV6-5,-,TRBJ1-3,-,TGTGCCAGCAGAGGGACAAATCGAGACACCATATATTTT,CASRGTNRDTIYF
TRBV6-1,few,TRBJ1-5,-,TGTGCCAGCAGTGCCGGGGTTTTTGGTCAGCCCCAGCATTTT,CASSAGVFGQPQHF
TRBV18,-,TRBJ1-4,TRBD1,TGTGCCAGCTCCGGGACAGGGGCTCGCCCCAATGAAAAACTGTTTTTT,CASSGTGARPNEKLFF